Listed here are 13 T cell receptor beta chains from one sample, sequenced in a study of blood T cell repertoires in COVID-19. TCRdb keeps only in-frame clones here, not all; method: immunoSEQ multiplex PCR. The table includes about 200,000 clones, roughly 90% detected once. Sequencing was done on a sample of peripheral blood. These receptors were taken from a man aged 55 to 70 who had recovered from COVID-19.

This clone was detected only once. DNA of the CDR3: TGTGCCAGCAGTTCGGGACTAGCGGGAGGGGTCGGGGAGCTGTTTTTT. Encoded protein: CASSSGLAGGVGELFF. The chain carries TRBV6-6 and TRBJ2-2; 16 bases are shared with TRBD2. The CDR3 extends over 16 amino acids. Trimming at V came to 4 bases and at J to 7 bases, leaving 3 bases not matched to a gene. The germline gives CDR1 MNHNY, CDR2 SVGAGI (reference sequence).

The rearrangement links TRBV24-1 to TRBJ1-2; D perhaps matches TRBD1 (6 bases). The germline V and J ends were trimmed by 3 bases and 4 bases, with 11 bases remaining between them. The germline gives CDR1 KGHDR, CDR2 SFDVKD. The CDR3 totals 14 residues. CDR3 protein: CATSDLDSSYGYTF. The CDR3 DNA reads as TGTGCCACCAGTGATCTGGACAGTTCCTATGGCTACACCTTC.

The chain employs TRBV10-3 and TRBJ1-6, with D uncertain. The germline V gene encodes CDR1 ENHRY and CDR2 SYGVKD. This CDR3 is built from 13 residues. Trimming cost V 7 bases and J 5 bases, with 9 bases left between them. The CDR3 nucleotides read TGTGCCATCACAGACGGGAATAATTCACCCCTCCACTTT. It yields the protein CAITDGNNSPLHF.

The chain joins TRBV3-1 (or the pseudogene TRBV3-2) to TRBJ1-2, with 7 bases lining up with TRBD1. V gave up 5 bases and J gave up 4 bases; unmatched junction bases: 10. CDR1 and CDR2 (germline): LGHDT, YNNKEL (reference sequence). This CDR3 comprises 15 residues. CDR3 protein: CASSKRTGPSYGYTF. The CDR3 DNA follows: TGTGCCAGCAGCAAAAGGACAGGACCTTCCTATGGCTACACCTTC.

This chain uses TRBV7-3 with TRBJ2-1, with 11 positions matching TRBD2. Per germline, CDR1 SGHTA and CDR2 FQGTGA. The V segment lost 2 bases and the J segment 6 bases; nucleotides outside the gene matches: 0. The CDR3 has 14 amino acids. The CDR3 is CASSLGTSGNEQFF. The CDR3 bases are TGTGCCAGCAGCTTAGGGACTAGCGGCAATGAGCAGTTCTTC.

V gene TRBV7-2 combines with J gene TRBJ2-1, with D possibly TRBD2 on 6 matching bases. The V end lost 1 base, the J end lost 4 bases, and 17 bases lay between the germline ends. Germline V gene sequence: CDR1 SGHTA, CDR2 FQGNSA. This CDR3 has 17 residues. The chain's CDR3 is CASSLVASEIPYNEQFF. The CDR3, as DNA: TGTGCCAGCAGCTTAGTGGCTAGCGAGATCCCGTACAATGAGCAGTTCTTC.

This chain joins TRBV28 and TRBJ2-3, with 14 bases identical to TRBD2. Germline V gives CDR1 MDHEN, CDR2 SYDVKM. Losses at the gene ends were 4 bases for V and 6 bases for J; bases not matched to a gene: 6. The CDR3 loop spans 16 amino acids. The CDR3 sequence is CASSSPGLAGADTQYF. CDR3 nucleotide sequence: TGTGCCAGCAGTTCACCGGGACTAGCGGGAGCGGATACGCAGTATTTT.

V and J are TRBV5-1 and TRBJ2-7; D remains ambiguous. Germline CDR1 is SGHRS and CDR2 is YFSETQ. This CDR3 spans 14 amino acids. V gave up 1 base and J gave up 0 bases, with 8 bases separating them. CDR3: CASSLTVNSYEQYF. CDR3 DNA sequence: TGCGCCAGCAGCTTGACGGTGAACTCCTACGAGCAGTACTTC.

The rearrangement joins TRBV6-2 or TRBV6-3 to TRBJ1-2, with 8 bases identical to TRBD1. The length of the CDR3 is 14 residues. CDR1 is MNHEY, CDR2 SVGEGT, per germline. With 5 bases clipped from V and 4 bases from J, the junction kept 6 bases outside the gene matches. The DNA for the CDR3 is TGTGCCAGCAGTCACAGGGGGGAATTCTATGGCTACACCTTC. It yields the protein CASSHRGEFYGYTF.

The J gene is TRBJ2-3, the V gene TRBV18; D call uncertain. The CDR3 spans 16 residues. From germline, CDR1 is KGHSH and CDR2 LQKENI. V dropped 6 bases and J dropped 0 bases, with 16 bases sitting between them. The CDR3 coding sequence is TGTGCCAGCTCCCCGGTCTCTTACTCTAGCACAGATACGCAGTATTTT. This sequence encodes CASSPVSYSSTDTQYF.

This rearrangement joins TRBV12-5 to TRBJ1-2; perhaps TRBD1 as D (6 bases). Trimming stripped 0 bases from V and 4 bases from J, with 9 bases between. Germline CDR1 and CDR2: LGHNT and FRNRAP. CDR3 size: 14 residues. The CDR3 sequence: CASGLVPGVYGYTF. CDR3 DNA sequence: TGTGCTAGTGGTTTGGTACCAGGGGTCTATGGCTACACCTTC. Looking up the rest from reference TRBV12-5 and TRBJ1-2 gives the full variable domain: DARVTQTPRHKVTEMGQEVTMRCQPILGHNTVFWYRQTMMQGLELLAYFRNRAPLDDSGMPKDRFSAEMPDATLATLKIQPSEPRDSAVYFCASGLVPGVYGYTFGSGTRLTVV.

This chain joins TRBV5-1 and TRBJ1-1; 9 nucleotides match TRBD1. Per the germline V gene, CDR1 is SGHRS and CDR2 is YFSETQ. V gave up 4 bases and J gave up 0 bases; unmatched junction bases: 7. The length of the CDR3 is 16 residues. The CDR3, as DNA: TGCGCCAGCAGCCCCCGGACAGGGGAATTGAACACTGAAGCTTTCTTT. Translation gives CASSPRTGELNTEAFF.

This clone appeared once. V and J are TRBV10-3 and TRBJ2-5; 9 bases agree with TRBD1. Trimming removed 6 bases from V and 4 bases from J; junction bases left unmatched: 6. Germline CDR1 and CDR2: ENHRY and SYGVKD. The CDR3 has 14 residues. The CDR3, as DNA: TGTGCCATCAGCCGACAGGGGGACGGAGAGACCCAGTACTTC. The encoded protein is CAISRQGDGETQYF.